This entry lists 28 T cell receptor beta chains sequenced from one sample in a study of blood T cells in healthy people across ages. Together with a sample-barcoded 5' primer, a J-beta primer mix was included in a second PCR lasting about 6 to 12 cycles. TCRdb processed the 5' RACE reads anew with MiXCR; each CDR3 protein has one entry. The sample has 650,000 to 800,000 distinct CDR3 sequences; roughly half are singletons. Sequencing was done on a sample of blood. These receptors were taken from an elderly woman in good health.

The rearrangement uses TRBV2 and TRBJ1-1; 7 nucleotides align to TRBD1. The CDR3 runs 13 residues. V shed 6 bases and J 4 bases; nucleotides not matched to a gene: 5. Looked up from germline, CDR1 is SNHLY and CDR2 is FYNNEI. The DNA for the CDR3 is TGTGCCAGCAGCATAGCAGGGGGCACTGAAGCTTTCTTT. Its translation is CASSIAGGTEAFF. Using reference TRBV2 and TRBJ1-1 for the parts outside the CDR3, the full variable domain is EPEVTQTPSHQVTQMGQEVILRCVPISNHLYFYWYRQILGQKVEFLVSFYNNEISEKSEIFDDQFSVERPDGSNFTLKIRSTKLEDSAMYFCASSIAGGTEAFFGQGTRLTVV.

The sample holds many counts of this clonotype. This rearrangement joins TRBV5-1 to TRBJ2-5; the D gene is possibly TRBD1 (6 bases). The CDR3 sequence is 15 residues long. V lost 4 bases and J lost 2, with 15 bases in between. The germline V gene encodes CDR1 SGHRS and CDR2 YFSETQ. As DNA, the CDR3 is TGCGCCAGCAGCCACCCACAGGGTTATCAAGAGACCCAGTACTTC. As protein: CASSHPQGYQETQYF.

With regard to this clonotype: A much more abundant neighbour one base away suggests this may be a read error. The V and J genes are TRBV20-1 and TRBJ2-5; no clear D gene. This CDR3 spans 13 amino acids. Germline V gives CDR1 DFQATT, CDR2 SNEGSKA (reference sequence). The chain's CDR3 is CSSRDPFGETQYF. CDR3 sequence (DNA): TGCAGTTCTAGAGATCCCTTCGGAGAGACCCAGTACTTC.

Turning to this clonotype: A read error may be the cause here, since a much bigger clone is one base away. This chain connects TRBV7-3 to TRBJ2-1; D unresolved. The germline gives CDR1 SGHTA, CDR2 FQGTGA. The CDR3 is 13 residues long. The CDR3 sequence: CASSVTSYNEQFF. DNA of the CDR3: TGTGCCAGCAGCGTAACGTCCTACAATGAGCAGTTCTTC. Drawing the rest from reference TRBV7-3 and TRBJ2-1, the complete variable domain is GAGVSQTPSNKVTEKGKYVELRCDPISGHTALYWYRQSLGQGPEFLIYFQGTGAADDSGLPNDRFFAVRPEGSVSTLKIQRTERGDSAVYLCASSVTSYNEQFFGPGTRLTVL.

The chain recombines TRBV20-1 with TRBJ2-2, with D possibly TRBD2 on 6 matching bases. The germline CDR1 and CDR2 sequences are DFQATT and SNEGSKA (reference sequence). The CDR3 runs to 15 residues. Trimming removed 6 bases from V and 5 bases from J, with 19 bases in between. This CDR3 reads CSATAYGRGTGELFF. DNA for the CDR3: TGCAGTGCCACTGCGTACGGGAGAGGGACCGGGGAGCTGTTTTTT.

A few counts support this clonotype. A junction end diverges from the germline sequence, so it may reflect a read error. The rearrangement uses TRBV7-6 and TRBJ2-1; tentative D call: TRBD2 (6 bases). Germline CDR1 reads SGHVS; CDR2 reads FNYEAQ. This CDR3 is 13 amino acids long. In nucleotides, the CDR3 is TGTGCCGGCAGCTTAGGGTGGGGGGATGAGCAGTTCTTC. Its protein is CAGSLGWGDEQFF.

Turning to this clonotype: The junction and the germline gene differ at one end; a read error may be behind it. This chain connects TRBV5-1 to TRBJ2-2; tentative D call: TRBD1 (5 bases). This CDR3 has 15 amino acids. CDR1 is SGHRS and CDR2 is YFSETQ in the germline V gene. CDR3 region: CTSSLEQPGTGELFF. CDR3 nucleotide sequence: TGCACCAGCAGCTTGGAACAGCCAGGGACCGGGGAGCTGTTTTTT. Full variable domain (missing parts from reference TRBV5-1 and TRBJ2-2): KAGVTQTPRYLIKTRGQQVTLSCSPISGHRSVSWYQQTPGQGLQFLFEYFSETQRNKGNFPGRFSGRQFSNSRSEMNVSTLELGDSALYLCTSSLEQPGTGELFFGEGSRLTVL.

This clonotype was detected many times. This rearrangement joins TRBV7-6 to TRBJ2-1; D is perhaps TRBD2 (5 bases). Germline V gives CDR1 SGHVS, CDR2 FNYEAQ. The CDR3 runs to 14 residues. Trimming removed 5 bases from V and 5 bases from J, with 13 bases in between. The CDR3 DNA sequence: TGTGCCAGCAGCCTTGGAGGCCAGGACAATGAGCAGTTCTTC. Amino acid sequence: CASSLGGQDNEQFF.

For this clonotype: A much larger clone lies one base from this, so it may be a read error. The rearrangement uses TRBV6-5 and TRBJ1-2; no clear D gene. Trimming took 5 bases from V and 4 from J, leaving 14 bases between them. Germline loops: CDR1 MNHEY, CDR2 SVGAGI. The CDR3 length is 14 residues. The CDR3 spells CASSDNNRLYGYTF. CDR3 coding DNA: TGTGCCAGCAGTGACAACAACCGACTCTATGGCTACACCTTC.

The chain uses TRBV7-9 and TRBJ2-7, with 7 bases lining up with TRBD1. CDR1 is SEHNR and CDR2 is FQNEAQ in the germline V gene (reference sequence). J lost 2 bases, V lost 5 bases, and 9 bases had no gene match. The CDR3 spans 15 residues. CDR3 loop: CASSPRDSRTYEQYF. Here the CDR3 DNA reads TGTGCCAGCAGCCCCCGGGACAGTAGAACCTACGAGCAGTACTTC.

V is TRBV7-2 and J is TRBJ2-7, with TRBD1 matching 7 bases. Per germline, CDR1 SGHTA and CDR2 FQGNSA. The CDR3 extends over 15 amino acids. V lost 2 bases, J lost 0 bases, and 4 bases stayed unmatched. CDR3 residues: CASSLKGADSYEQYF. CDR3 coding DNA: TGTGCCAGCAGCTTAAAGGGGGCAGACTCCTACGAGCAGTACTTC.

The chain uses TRBV13 and TRBJ2-7, with no clear D. Germline CDR1 and CDR2: PRHDT and FYEKMQ (reference sequence). The CDR3 loop spans 15 amino acids. Between the trimmed V and J ends, which lost 3 bases and 2 bases, there was a span of 14 bases. In DNA, the CDR3 is TGTGCCAGCAGCTTTGGGGTAAGCCGTGCCTACGAGCAGTACTTC. It codes for CASSFGVSRAYEQYF.

V usage is TRBV20-1 and J usage is TRBJ1-1, with TRBD1 matching 7 bases. The junction had 12 bases not matched to a gene; V was cut back by 4 bases and J by 13 bases. Germline V CDR1 and CDR2: DFQATT, SNEGSKA (reference sequence). The CDR3 totals 12 residues. The CDR3 loop reads CSATGGAFALFF. DNA of the CDR3: TGCAGTGCTACAGGGGGGGCCTTCGCTCTTTTCTTT.

This clonotype was seen a few times. The V gene is TRBV12-3 or TRBV12-4, the J gene TRBJ1-1; 8 positions agree with TRBD1. J gave up 0 bases and V 2 bases, and 5 bases lay outside the gene matches. The CDR3 is made up of 16 amino acids. The chain's CDR3 is CASSLPQGAVNTEAFF. The CDR3 DNA is TGTGCCAGCAGTTTACCCCAGGGGGCGGTGAACACTGAAGCTTTCTTT.

This rearrangement joins TRBV29-1 to TRBJ2-4; D may match TRBD1 or TRBD2 (6 bases each). V was clipped by 3 bases and J by 3 bases, with 21 bases between them. CDR1 SQVTM and CDR2 ANQGSEA come from the germline V gene. CDR3 length: 17 residues. CDR3 in DNA: TGCAGCGTTGATTCGTTCGGGAGAGGGACACACAAAAACATTCAGTACTTC. This encodes CSVDSFGRGTHKNIQYF.

This clonotype showed up many times. The J gene is TRBJ1-2, the V gene TRBV5-1; TRBD1 matches 8 bases. This CDR3 contains 14 residues. CDR1 and CDR2 (germline): SGHRS, YFSETQ. With 6 bases clipped from V and 4 bases from J, the junction kept 8 bases outside the gene matches. CDR3 nucleotide sequence: TGCGCCAGCAAGGACCAGGGGGCGATCTATGGCTACACCTTC. It codes for CASKDQGAIYGYTF.

This clonotype has just one count. CDR3 sequence reads: CASSQGAGVGTEAFF. In nucleotides, the CDR3 is TGTGCCAGCAGCCAAGGTGCGGGGGTAGGCACTGAAGCTTTCTTT. V usage is TRBV3-1 and J usage is TRBJ1-1, with D maybe TRBD1 (5 bases). Trimming removed 1 base from V and 4 bases from J, with 13 bases in between. The V gene's germline CDR1 is LGHDT and CDR2 YNNKEL (reference sequence). This CDR3 region has 15 residues.

The chain is built from TRBV7-2 and TRBJ1-1; no clear D gene. Germline values: CDR1 SGHTA, CDR2 FQGNSA. V lost 3 bases, J lost 1 base, and 9 bases lay in between. The CDR3 has 14 amino acids. The CDR3 here is CASSFMGGNTEAFF. The CDR3 region has the DNA TGTGCCAGCAGCTTTATGGGAGGGAACACTGAAGCTTTCTTT.

This clonotype was observed at least ten times. V usage is TRBV7-9 and J usage is TRBJ1-2; 9 nucleotides match TRBD1. The germline V gene has CDR1 SEHNR and CDR2 FQNEAQ (reference sequence). V shed 5 bases, J shed 5 bases, and the junction held 9 bases outside the gene matches. The CDR3 length is 15 residues. The CDR3 coding sequence is TGTGCCAGCAGCCCATATGAGGACAGGGGTTATGGCTACACCTTC. Encoded protein: CASSPYEDRGYGYTF.

In this sample, this clonotype turned up many times. The V and J genes are TRBV14 and TRBJ2-1, with TRBD1 identical over 9 bases. The germline V gene has CDR1 SGHDN and CDR2 FVKESK. This CDR3 contains 14 residues. Trimming removed 7 bases from V and 7 bases from J; junction bases left unmatched: 8. This CDR3 reads CASTLGQGRNEQFF. The CDR3 DNA sequence: TGTGCCAGCACCCTGGGACAGGGTCGGAATGAGCAGTTCTTC.

This clonotype was counted many times. V gene TRBV15 combines with J gene TRBJ2-7; no reliable D call. CDR1 is LNHNV, CDR2 YYDKDF, per germline (reference sequence). This CDR3 has 15 amino acids. The ends were cut back, 0 bases at V and 8 bases at J, with 17 bases in the middle. CDR3 sequence: CATSRDGTVLEKQYF. In nucleotides, the CDR3 is TGTGCCACCAGCAGAGATGGTACCGTTCTCGAAAAGCAGTACTTC. The full variable domain, in which reference TRBV15 and TRBJ2-7 provide the parts outside the CDR3, is DAMVIQNPRYQVTQFGKPVTLSCSQTLNHNVMYWYQQKSSQAPKLLFHYYDKDFNNEADTPDNFQSRRPNTSFCFLDIRSPGLGDTAMYLCATSRDGTVLEKQYFGPGTRLTVT.

The rearrangement uses TRBV6-6 and TRBJ2-3, with 7 bases that match TRBD2. Trimming at V came to 6 bases and at J to 4 bases, leaving 10 bases not matched to a gene. Germline V gene data show CDR1 as MNHNY and CDR2 as SVGAGI (reference sequence). The CDR3 has 15 residues. CDR3 protein: CASSLNRGGPDTQYF. In DNA form, the CDR3 reads TGTGCCAGCAGCTTAAACCGCGGGGGTCCAGATACGCAGTATTTT.

At least ten counts were recorded for this clonotype. The V call is TRBV5-1, the J call TRBJ2-5; D tentatively reads TRBD1 or TRBD2 (5 bases each). This CDR3 has 16 residues. V was pared by 0 bases and J by 4 bases, with 16 bases between. In germline, CDR1 is SGHRS, CDR2 YFSETQ. CDR3 nucleotide sequence: TGCGCCAGCAGCTTGGAGGCAGGGACGATTGGAGAGACCCAGTACTTC. This encodes CASSLEAGTIGETQYF.

The chain uses TRBV6-1 and TRBJ2-1; 9 nucleotides align to TRBD2. CDR3 length: 18 amino acids. V dropped 5 bases and J dropped 6; count of bases not matched to a gene: 17. Per the germline V gene, CDR1 is MNHNS and CDR2 is SASEGT. The CDR3 region is CASSSPLWVAGDSNEQFF. CDR3 DNA sequence: TGTGCCAGCAGTAGCCCCCTTTGGGTAGCGGGGGATAGCAATGAGCAGTTCTTC.

This chain uses TRBV12-3 or TRBV12-4 with TRBJ1-2; D gene unclear. With 2 bases removed from V and 8 bases from J, the gap between germline ends came to 9 bases. The CDR3 covers 12 residues. The chain's CDR3 is CASSLNSWGYTF. The DNA of the CDR3 is TGTGCCAGCAGTTTAAATTCTTGGGGCTACACCTTC.

As for this clonotype: A read error may be the cause here, since a much bigger clone is one base away. The chain uses TRBV5-4 and TRBJ2-5; TRBD2 matches at 7 bases. Germline V gene sequence: CDR1 SGHNT, CDR2 YYREEE (reference sequence). V shed 3 bases and J 11 bases; nucleotides not matched to a gene: 19. This CDR3 comprises 16 residues. This CDR3 reads CASSSAVRTRGNEQYF. The DNA for the CDR3 is TGTGCCAGCAGCTCCGCCGTTCGGACTAGAGGGAATGAGCAGTACTTC.

This clonotype was counted once. This rearrangement joins TRBV5-1 to TRBJ1-1, with D unclear. The germline gives CDR1 SGHRS, CDR2 YFSETQ. V shed 1 base and J shed 1 base, with 8 bases lying between them. This CDR3 spans 14 amino acids. The CDR3 region has the DNA TGCGCCAGCAGCTTGTCACGGGGGAACACTGAAGCTTTCTTT. Translating it yields CASSLSRGNTEAFF.

V is TRBV18 and J is TRBJ2-7, with 8 positions matching TRBD1. The CDR3 covers 15 residues. V shed 3 bases, J shed 0 bases, and the junction held 4 bases outside the gene matches. The germline CDR1 and CDR2 sequences are KGHSH and LQKENI. CDR3: CASSPGQGFSYEQYF. The CDR3 coding sequence is TGTGCCAGCTCACCCGGACAGGGATTCTCCTACGAGCAGTACTTC. The full variable domain, its missing parts supplied by reference TRBV18 and TRBJ2-7, is NAGVMQNPRHLVRRRGQEARLRCSPMKGHSHVYWYRQLPEEGLKFMVYLQKENIIDESGMPKERFSAEFPKEGPSILRIQQVVRGDSAAYFCASSPGQGFSYEQYFGPGTRLTVT.